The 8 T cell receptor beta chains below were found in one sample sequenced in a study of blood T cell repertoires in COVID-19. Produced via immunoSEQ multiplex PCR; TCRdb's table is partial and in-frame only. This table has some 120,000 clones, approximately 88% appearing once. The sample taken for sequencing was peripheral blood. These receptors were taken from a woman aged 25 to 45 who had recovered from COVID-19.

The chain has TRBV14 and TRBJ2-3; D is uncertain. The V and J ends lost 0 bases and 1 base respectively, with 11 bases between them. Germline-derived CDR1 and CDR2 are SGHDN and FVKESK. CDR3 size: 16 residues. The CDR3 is CASSQDPLSRTDTQYF. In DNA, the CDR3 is TGTGCCAGCAGCCAAGATCCACTTTCTCGCACAGATACGCAGTATTTT.

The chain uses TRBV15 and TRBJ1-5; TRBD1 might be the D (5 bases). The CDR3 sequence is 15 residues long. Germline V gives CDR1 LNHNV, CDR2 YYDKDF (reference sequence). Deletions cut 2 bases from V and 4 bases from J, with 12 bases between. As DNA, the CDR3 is TGTGCCACCAGCAGACTTGGGGCAGAGAATCAGCCCCAGCATTTT. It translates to CATSRLGAENQPQHF.

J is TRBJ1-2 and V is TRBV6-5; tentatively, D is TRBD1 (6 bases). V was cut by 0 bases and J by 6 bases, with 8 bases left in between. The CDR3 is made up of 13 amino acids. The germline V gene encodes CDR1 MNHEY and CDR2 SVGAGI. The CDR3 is CASSYSGGDGYTF. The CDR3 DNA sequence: TGTGCCAGCAGTTACTCAGGGGGTGATGGCTACACCTTC.

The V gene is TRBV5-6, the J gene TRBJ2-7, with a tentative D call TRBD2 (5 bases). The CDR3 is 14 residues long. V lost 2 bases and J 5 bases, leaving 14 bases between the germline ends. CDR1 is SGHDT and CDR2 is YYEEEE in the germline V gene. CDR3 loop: CASSFGLSRHEQYF. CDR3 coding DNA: TGTGCCAGCAGCTTCGGACTTTCCCGGCACGAGCAGTACTTC.

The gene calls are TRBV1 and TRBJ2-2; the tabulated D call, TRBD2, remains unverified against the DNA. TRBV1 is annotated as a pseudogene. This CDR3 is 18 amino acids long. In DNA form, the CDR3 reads TGCACCAGCAGCCAAGAGGGAAAACCGGGAGCTAACACCGGGGAGCTGTTTTTT. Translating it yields CTSSQEGKPGANTGELFF.

For the CDR3, the DNA is TGTGCCAGCAGCGGGGCATTAGCGGGAGACACAGATACGCAGTATTTT. Translated, it gives CASSGALAGDTDTQYF. The genes are TRBV9 and TRBJ2-3, with 9 bases aligning to TRBD2. The V gene end was trimmed by 3 bases and the J gene end by 2 bases; junction bases not matched to a gene: 7. CDR3 length: 16 amino acids. The V gene's germline CDR1 is SGDLS and CDR2 YYNGEE.

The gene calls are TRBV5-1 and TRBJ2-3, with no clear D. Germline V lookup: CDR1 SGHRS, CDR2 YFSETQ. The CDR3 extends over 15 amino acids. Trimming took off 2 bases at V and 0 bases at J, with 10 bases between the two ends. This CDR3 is CASSLQSPSTDTQYF. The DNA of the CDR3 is TGCGCCAGCAGCTTACAGTCTCCTAGCACAGATACGCAGTATTTT. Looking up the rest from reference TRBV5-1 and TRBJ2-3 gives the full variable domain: KAGVTQTPRYLIKTRGQQVTLSCSPISGHRSVSWYQQTPGQGLQFLFEYFSETQRNKGNFPGRFSGRQFSNSRSEMNVSTLELGDSALYLCASSLQSPSTDTQYFGPGTRLTVL.

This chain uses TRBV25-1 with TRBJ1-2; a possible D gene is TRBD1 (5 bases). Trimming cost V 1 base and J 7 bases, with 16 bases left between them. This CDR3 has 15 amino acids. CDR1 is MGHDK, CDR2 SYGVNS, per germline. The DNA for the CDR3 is TGTGCCAGCAGTGAATTTACATCAAAGGGGTCTGGCTACACCTTC. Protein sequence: CASSEFTSKGSGYTF.